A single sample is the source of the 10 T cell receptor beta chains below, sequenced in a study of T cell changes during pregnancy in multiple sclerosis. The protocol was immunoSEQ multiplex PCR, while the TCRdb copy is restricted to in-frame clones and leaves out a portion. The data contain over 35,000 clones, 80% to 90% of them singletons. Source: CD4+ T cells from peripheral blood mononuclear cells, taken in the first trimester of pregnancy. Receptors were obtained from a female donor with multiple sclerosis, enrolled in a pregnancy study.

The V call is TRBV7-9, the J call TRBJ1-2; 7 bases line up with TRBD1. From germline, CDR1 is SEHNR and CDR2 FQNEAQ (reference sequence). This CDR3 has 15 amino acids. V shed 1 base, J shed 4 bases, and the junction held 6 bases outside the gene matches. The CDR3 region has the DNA TGTGCCAGCAGCTTAGACGGGACAGTGACCTATGGCTACACCTTC. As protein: CASSLDGTVTYGYTF.

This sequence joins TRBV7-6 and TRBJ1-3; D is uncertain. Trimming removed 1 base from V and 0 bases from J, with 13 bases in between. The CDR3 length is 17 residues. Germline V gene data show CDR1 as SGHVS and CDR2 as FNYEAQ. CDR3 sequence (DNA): TGTGCCAGCAGCTTAGAATCCCCCCGGTCCTCTGGAAACACCATATATTTT. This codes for CASSLESPRSSGNTIYF.

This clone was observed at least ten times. The CDR3 coding sequence is TGTGCCAGCACCTACGCATCAGGGGGCGAGCAGTACTTC. Protein: CASTYASGGEQYF. V gene TRBV2 combines with J gene TRBJ2-7; 7 bases match TRBD1. J was trimmed by 6 bases and V by 7 bases; bases with no gene match: 9. CDR3 length: 13 amino acids. Germline values: CDR1 SNHLY, CDR2 FYNNEI.

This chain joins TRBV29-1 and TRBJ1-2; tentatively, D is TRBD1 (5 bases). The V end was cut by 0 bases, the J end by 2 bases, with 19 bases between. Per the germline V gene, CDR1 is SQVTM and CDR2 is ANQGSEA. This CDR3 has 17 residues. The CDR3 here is CSVEDRVVDTENYGYTF. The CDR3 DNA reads TGCAGCGTTGAAGATCGGGTAGTGGACACCGAGAACTATGGCTACACCTTC.

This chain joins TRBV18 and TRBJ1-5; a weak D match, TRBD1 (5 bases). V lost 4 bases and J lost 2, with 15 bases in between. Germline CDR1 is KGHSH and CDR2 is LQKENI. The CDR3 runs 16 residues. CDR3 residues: CASSLSQGVGNQPQHF. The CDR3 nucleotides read TGTGCCAGCTCACTGTCCCAAGGGGTTGGCAATCAGCCCCAGCATTTT.

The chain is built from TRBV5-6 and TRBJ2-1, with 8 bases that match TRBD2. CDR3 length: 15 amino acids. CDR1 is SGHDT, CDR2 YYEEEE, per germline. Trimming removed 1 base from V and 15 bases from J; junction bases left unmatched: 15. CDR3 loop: CASSLPGSSGARGFF. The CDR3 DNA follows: TGTGCCAGCAGCTTGCCGGGGAGTAGCGGGGCCCGCGGGTTCTTC. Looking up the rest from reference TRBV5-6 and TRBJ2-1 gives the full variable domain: DAGVTQSPTHLIKTRGQQVTLRCSPKSGHDTVSWYQQALGQGPQFIFQYYEEEERQRGNFPDRFSGHQFPNYSSELNVNALLLGDSALYLCASSLPGSSGARGFFGPGTRLTVL.

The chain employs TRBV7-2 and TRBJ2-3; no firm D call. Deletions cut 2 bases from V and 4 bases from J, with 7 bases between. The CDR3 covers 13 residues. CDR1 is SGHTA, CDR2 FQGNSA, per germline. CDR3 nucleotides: TGTGCCAGCAGCTTACTTAGAGCAGATACGCAGTATTTT. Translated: CASSLLRADTQYF. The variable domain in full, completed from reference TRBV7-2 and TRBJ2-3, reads GAGVSQSPSNKVTEKGKDVELRCDPISGHTALYWYRQSLGQGLEFLIYFQGNSAPDKSGLPSDRFSAERTGGSVSTLTIQRTQQEDSAVYLCASSLLRADTQYFGPGTRLTVL.

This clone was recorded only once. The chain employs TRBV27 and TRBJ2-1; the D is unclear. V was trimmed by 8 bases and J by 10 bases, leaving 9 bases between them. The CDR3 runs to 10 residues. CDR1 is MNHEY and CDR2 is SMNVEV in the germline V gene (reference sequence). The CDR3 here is CASGPREQFF. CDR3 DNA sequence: TGTGCCAGCGGGCCCAGGGAGCAGTTCTTC.

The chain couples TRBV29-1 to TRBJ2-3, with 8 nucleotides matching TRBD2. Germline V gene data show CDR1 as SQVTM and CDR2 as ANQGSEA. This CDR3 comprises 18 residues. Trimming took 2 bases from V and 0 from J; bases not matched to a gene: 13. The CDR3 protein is CSVESSGRASISTDTQYF. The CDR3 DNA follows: TGCAGCGTTGAAAGCTCCGGGAGGGCCAGTATTAGCACAGATACGCAGTATTTT.

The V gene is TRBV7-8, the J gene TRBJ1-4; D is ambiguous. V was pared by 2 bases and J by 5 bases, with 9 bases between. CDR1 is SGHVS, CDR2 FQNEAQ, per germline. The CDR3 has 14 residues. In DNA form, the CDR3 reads TGTGCCAGCAGCTTATCGTGGCGGAATGAAAAACTGTTTTTT. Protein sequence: CASSLSWRNEKLFF. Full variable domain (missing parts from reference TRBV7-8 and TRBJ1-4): GAGVSQSPRYKVAKRGQDVALRCDPISGHVSLFWYQQALGQGPEFLTYFQNEAQLDKSGLPSDRFFAERPEGSVSTLKIQRTQQEDSAVYLCASSLSWRNEKLFFGSGTQLSVL.